This is a list of T cell receptor beta chains from one sample in a study. TCRdb independently ran MiXCR on the 5' RACE reads; one entry per CDR3 protein. The sample yields 20,000 to 25,000 distinct CDR3 sequences, roughly 29% seen once. The sequenced sample was tumor-infiltrating naive CD4+ T cells sorted from the breast tumor. These receptors came from a female donor with breast cancer. Both conserved end residues are part of each CDR3. Each record gives: V gene, clone size, J gene, D gene, CDR3 DNA, CDR3 protein. A D gene is named only where the DNA matches it firmly. A row's size may be missing; if present it is once, few, many or a size class.

v_call: TRBV2; clone_size: many; j_call: TRBJ2-2; d_call: -; cdr3_nt: TGTGCCAGCAGCGCCCCGTCGGGTGCCCTCACCGGGGAGCTGTTTTTT; cdr3_aa: CASSAPSGALTGELFF
v_call: TRBV7-9; clone_size: few; j_call: TRBJ2-7; d_call: -; cdr3_nt: TGTGCCAGCAGCTCCGGGGTCCAATACGAGCAGTACTTC; cdr3_aa: CASSSGVQYEQYF
v_call: TRBV5-1; clone_size: many; j_call: TRBJ2-1; d_call: -; cdr3_nt: TGCGCCAGCAGCTCACCAACACTAGCAGAGTACAATGAGCAGTTCTTC; cdr3_aa: CASSSPTLAEYNEQFF
v_call: TRBV6-1; clone_size: few; j_call: TRBJ1-6; d_call: -; cdr3_nt: TGTGCCAGCAGTATACTACCTTTGTTTTCACCCCTCCACTTT; cdr3_aa: CASSILPLFSPLHF
v_call: TRBV18; clone_size: -; j_call: TRBJ1-3; d_call: -; cdr3_nt: TGTGCCAGCCCACCCAAGGGTAGTGGAAACACCATATATTTT; cdr3_aa: CASPPKGSGNTIYF
v_call: TRBV14; clone_size: -; j_call: TRBJ2-1; d_call: TRBD2; cdr3_nt: TGTGCCAGCAGCCATGTTAGCGGGAGGGGTAATGAGCAGTTCTTC; cdr3_aa: CASSHVSGRGNEQFF
v_call: TRBV7-9; clone_size: few; j_call: TRBJ1-2; d_call: -; cdr3_nt: TGTGCCAGCAGCTTATTTTCGGGCTACACCTTC; cdr3_aa: CASSLFSGYTF
v_call: TRBV20-1; clone_size: many; j_call: TRBJ2-1; d_call: -; cdr3_nt: TGCAGTGCTAGAGAACTCAATTCGAGCTCCTACAATGAGCAGTTCTTC; cdr3_aa: CSARELNSSSYNEQFF
v_call: TRBV5-1; clone_size: -; j_call: TRBJ2-7; d_call: TRBD1; cdr3_nt: TGCGCCAGCAGCTTGGTCGGGACAGGCTCCTACGAGCAGTACTTC; cdr3_aa: CASSLVGTGSYEQYF
v_call: TRBV6-5; clone_size: -; j_call: TRBJ1-1; d_call: -; cdr3_nt: TGTGCCAGCAGTTTAGGGCCGTTCGGGGTGACTGAAGCTTTCTTT; cdr3_aa: CASSLGPFGVTEAFF
v_call: TRBV20-1; clone_size: many; j_call: TRBJ1-4; d_call: -; cdr3_nt: TGCAGTGCTAGAGATGGACAAAAACTGTTTTTT; cdr3_aa: CSARDGQKLFF
v_call: TRBV30; clone_size: few; j_call: TRBJ1-5; d_call: -; cdr3_nt: TGTGCCTGGAGTCTTTATAATCAGCCCCAGCATTTT; cdr3_aa: CAWSLYNQPQHF
v_call: TRBV20-1; clone_size: few; j_call: TRBJ2-1; d_call: TRBD2; cdr3_nt: TGCAGTGCTAGACTAGCGGGAGGGACTAAGAATGAGCAGTTCTTC; cdr3_aa: CSARLAGGTKNEQFF
v_call: TRBV2; clone_size: medium-sized; j_call: TRBJ1-5; d_call: -; cdr3_nt: TGTGCCAGCGGCCATGCAGGCGGCAATCAGCCCCAGCATTTT; cdr3_aa: CASGHAGGNQPQHF
v_call: TRBV6-5; clone_size: many; j_call: TRBJ1-6; d_call: TRBD1; cdr3_nt: TGTGCCAGCAAGAGGGGGGCAGGGGGGCCTACGGCCCTCCACTTT; cdr3_aa: CASKRGAGGPTALHF
v_call: TRBV6-1; clone_size: many; j_call: TRBJ2-7; d_call: -; cdr3_nt: TGTGCCAGCAGTGAACCGGGGGTCGGATCCTACGAGCAGTACTTC; cdr3_aa: CASSEPGVGSYEQYF
v_call: TRBV4-1; clone_size: medium-sized; j_call: TRBJ2-1; d_call: TRBD1; cdr3_nt: TGCGCCAGCAGCCAAGCGAATATGGGGACAGGGGGCAGTGAGCAGTTCTTC; cdr3_aa: CASSQANMGTGGSEQFF
v_call: TRBV5-1; clone_size: medium-sized; j_call: TRBJ1-1; d_call: -; cdr3_nt: TGCGCCAGCAGCTTGGTCGGAAGGAGTCAAGCTTTCTTT; cdr3_aa: CASSLVGRSQAFF
v_call: TRBV4-1; clone_size: few; j_call: TRBJ1-3; d_call: -; cdr3_nt: TGCGCCAGCAGCCAAGCCGGAAACACCATATATTTT; cdr3_aa: CASSQAGNTIYF
v_call: TRBV20-1; clone_size: -; j_call: TRBJ2-1; d_call: TRBD2; cdr3_nt: TGCAGTGCTAGAGATCCAGCGGGAGTAAGGAATGAGCAGTTCTTC; cdr3_aa: CSARDPAGVRNEQFF
v_call: TRBV5-6; clone_size: -; j_call: TRBJ1-1; d_call: -; cdr3_nt: TGTGCCAGCAGCTCACCGGGACACTTAGCTTTCTTT; cdr3_aa: CASSSPGHLAFF
v_call: TRBV20-1; clone_size: many; j_call: TRBJ2-1; d_call: TRBD1; cdr3_nt: TGCAGTTCCGGTCGGCAGGGGGTCAATGAGCAGTTCTTC; cdr3_aa: CSSGRQGVNEQFF
v_call: TRBV9; clone_size: medium-sized; j_call: TRBJ2-6; d_call: -; cdr3_nt: TGTGCCAGCAGCGTAGCTGACAGCTACTCTGGGGCCAACGTCCTGACTTTC; cdr3_aa: CASSVADSYSGANVLTF
v_call: TRBV30; clone_size: -; j_call: TRBJ2-6; d_call: TRBD1; cdr3_nt: TGTGCCTGGAGTTCAGGACAGGGAAACTCTGGGGCCAACGTCCTGACTTTC; cdr3_aa: CAWSSGQGNSGANVLTF
v_call: TRBV6-6; clone_size: -; j_call: TRBJ1-2; d_call: -; cdr3_nt: TGTGCCAGCCGTTCCTCAGGGGATGGCGACACCTTC; cdr3_aa: CASRSSGDGDTF
v_call: TRBV20-1; clone_size: medium-sized; j_call: TRBJ2-3; d_call: TRBD2; cdr3_nt: TGCAGTGCCAACCGGCCTAGCGGGAGGGCAGATACGCAGTATTTT; cdr3_aa: CSANRPSGRADTQYF
v_call: TRBV10-2; clone_size: -; j_call: TRBJ1-5; d_call: -; cdr3_nt: TGCGCCAGCAGTGAGTCAATACAGCCAAATTTCAGCAATCAGCCCCAGCATTTT; cdr3_aa: CASSESIQPNFSNQPQHF
v_call: TRBV9; clone_size: few; j_call: TRBJ1-4; d_call: -; cdr3_nt: TGTGCCAGCAGCTTAGGACCAAATGAAAAACTGTTTTTT; cdr3_aa: CASSLGPNEKLFF
v_call: TRBV6-5; clone_size: -; j_call: TRBJ1-5; d_call: -; cdr3_nt: TGTGCCAGCAGTTACTCAGAGGGAAGCAATCAGCCCCAGCATTTT; cdr3_aa: CASSYSEGSNQPQHF
v_call: TRBV19; clone_size: many; j_call: TRBJ2-7; d_call: TRBD1; cdr3_nt: TGTGCCAGTAGTCACAGGGGTAGGACCTACGAGCAGTACTTC; cdr3_aa: CASSHRGRTYEQYF
v_call: TRBV12-3/TRBV12-4; clone_size: -; j_call: TRBJ1-1; d_call: TRBD1; cdr3_nt: TGTGCCAGCAGGCGACAGGGCGGGACTGAAGCTTTCTTT; cdr3_aa: CASRRQGGTEAFF
v_call: TRBV9; clone_size: -; j_call: TRBJ2-1; d_call: TRBD2; cdr3_nt: TGTGCCAGCAGCGTTAGCGGGAATTCCTACAATGAGCAGTTCTTC; cdr3_aa: CASSVSGNSYNEQFF
v_call: TRBV20-1; clone_size: -; j_call: TRBJ2-1; d_call: TRBD2; cdr3_nt: TGCAGTGCTAGTTTAGCGGGAGTCAATGAGCAGTTCTTC; cdr3_aa: CSASLAGVNEQFF
v_call: TRBV5-6; clone_size: -; j_call: TRBJ2-3; d_call: -; cdr3_nt: TGTGCCAGCAGCTTGGGATCCGGCACGGATACGCGGTATTTT; cdr3_aa: CASSLGSGTDTRYF
v_call: TRBV12-3/TRBV12-4; clone_size: many; j_call: TRBJ2-7; d_call: TRBD2; cdr3_nt: TGTGCCAGCCGCTATAGCGGGAGGACCTCCTACGAGCAGTACTTC; cdr3_aa: CASRYSGRTSYEQYF
v_call: TRBV7-2; clone_size: many; j_call: TRBJ2-7; d_call: TRBD1; cdr3_nt: TGTGCCAGCAGCTTTCCGGGACAGTTCTACGAGCAGTACTTC; cdr3_aa: CASSFPGQFYEQYF
v_call: TRBV12-3/TRBV12-4; clone_size: many; j_call: TRBJ2-3; d_call: -; cdr3_nt: TGTGCCAGCAGTTTAGCCGCCAACACAGATACGCAGTATTTT; cdr3_aa: CASSLAANTDTQYF
v_call: TRBV5-5; clone_size: many; j_call: TRBJ2-7; d_call: TRBD1; cdr3_nt: TGTGCCAGCACCCCACCCCTCGGACAGGGCCACGAGCAGTACTTC; cdr3_aa: CASTPPLGQGHEQYF